These T cell receptor beta chains were read from a single sample in a study of T cell responses to AZD1222 COVID-19 vaccine. Profiled with immunoSEQ multiplex PCR; TCRdb holds only in-frame clones, not every one. The sample yields some 67,000 clones, 83% seen once. Sample: peripheral blood, taken 28 days after the second AZD1222 dose. The receptors were sampled from an adult who received the AZD1222 COVID-19 vaccine. CDR3s include the opening cysteine and the closing phenylalanine or tryptophan. The D gene is left open where the match is weak. Size values are once, few and many counts, or a class for expanded clones, and some rows have none.

j_gene | v_gene | d_gene | abundance | CDR3aa | CDR3nt
TRBJ1-5 | TRBV30 | - | - | CAWSKRERQPQHF | TGTGCCTGGAGTAAGAGAGAAAGGCAGCCCCAGCATTTT
TRBJ1-3 | TRBV7-6 | TRBD1 | - | CASKPGQSSGNTIYF | TGTGCCAGCAAACCGGGACAGAGCTCTGGAAACACCATATATTTT
TRBJ2-3 | TRBV19 | - | few | CASSAKQRRTQYF | TGTGCCAGTAGTGCGAAACAGAGGCGTACGCAGTATTTT
TRBJ1-1 | TRBV28 | - | - | CATEKRAVNTEAFF | TGTGCCACGGAAAAGCGGGCGGTGAACACTGAAGCTTTCTTT
TRBJ2-1 | TRBV4-3 | - | - | CASSQAIGTSQYNEQFF | TGCGCCAGCAGCCAAGCTATCGGGACCTCTCAATACAATGAGCAGTTCTTC
TRBJ1-2 | TRBV19 | - | - | CASSPGVSNYGYTF | TGTGCCAGTAGCCCCGGGGTGTCTAACTATGGCTACACCTTC
TRBJ1-1 | TRBV2 | - | - | CAPRDMNTEAFF | TGTGCCCCCAGGGACATGAACACTGAAGCTTTCTTT
TRBJ1-1 | TRBV24-1 | - | - | CATSGPPNTEAFF | TGTGCCACCAGTGGTCCTCCGAACACTGAAGCTTTCTTT
TRBJ1-5 | TRBV2 | TRBD1 | - | CASNGQGVNQPQHF | TGTGCCAGCAACGGACAGGGTGTAAATCAGCCCCAGCATTTT
TRBJ1-6 | TRBV7-8 | - | - | CASLFPGSPLHF | TGTGCCAGCTTATTTCCGGGCTCACCCCTCCACTTT
TRBJ1-5 | TRBV6-5 | - | - | CASRGDRLSQPQHF | TGTGCCAGCAGGGGAGATCGGTTGAGTCAGCCCCAGCATTTT
TRBJ2-5 | TRBV9 | - | - | CASSVGRTEYQETQYF | TGTGCCAGCAGCGTAGGGCGTACAGAGTACCAAGAGACCCAGTACTTC
TRBJ1-2 | TRBV7-2 | - | - | CASSPQVQGGYGYTF | TGTGCCAGCAGCCCCCAGGTACAGGGTGGCTATGGCTACACCTTC
TRBJ2-7 | TRBV7-2 | - | - | CASSLNGFSYEQYF | TGTGCCAGCAGCTTAAACGGATTCTCCTACGAGCAGTACTTC
TRBJ1-1 | TRBV3-1/TRBV3-2 | - | - | CASSHHQGTEAFF | TGTGCCAGCAGCCATCACCAGGGTACTGAAGCTTTCTTT
TRBJ1-2 | TRBV19 | - | few | CASSMQGRHGYTF | TGTGCCAGTAGTATGCAGGGTAGGCATGGCTACACCTTC
TRBJ2-6 | TRBV19 | - | - | CASSPAVLTSGANVLTF | TGTGCCAGTAGCCCGGCCGTCCTTACCTCTGGGGCCAACGTCCTGACTTTC
TRBJ1-3 | TRBV3-1/TRBV3-2 | - | - | CASSQEHEVSGNTIYF | TGTGCCAGCAGCCAAGAGCACGAGGTCTCTGGAAACACCATATATTTT
TRBJ1-1 | TRBV3-1/TRBV3-2 | - | medium-sized | CASSQSAGTVNTEAFF | TGTGCCAGCAGCCAGAGTGCCGGGACGGTGAACACTGAAGCTTTCTTT
TRBJ2-7 | TRBV28 | TRBD2 | - | CASYERGASYEQYF | TGTGCCAGCTACGAGCGGGGGGCGTCTTACGAGCAGTACTTC
TRBJ1-4 | TRBV19 | - | - | CASSAGAGWDEKLFF | TGTGCCAGTAGTGCAGGGGCTGGCTGGGATGAAAAACTGTTTTTT
TRBJ1-4 | TRBV5-1 | - | few | CASSLGINEKLFF | TGCGCCAGCAGCCTAGGAATCAATGAAAAACTGTTTTTT
TRBJ1-1 | TRBV4-1 | - | - | CASSQDYWALGREAFF | TGCGCCAGCAGCCAAGATTATTGGGCTTTGGGCAGGGAAGCTTTCTTT
TRBJ2-5 | TRBV6-4 | - | medium-sized | CASSPTPGAGETQYF | TGTGCCAGCAGTCCCACCCCCGGGGCGGGGGAGACCCAGTACTTC
TRBJ1-4 | TRBV13 | TRBD1 | - | CASSPRQGDEKLFF | TGTGCCAGCAGCCCGCGACAGGGTGATGAAAAACTGTTTTTT
TRBJ1-1 | TRBV5-4 | - | - | CASSFLPGKVTEAFF | TGTGCCAGCAGCTTTCTCCCAGGGAAGGTCACTGAAGCTTTCTTT
TRBJ1-5 | TRBV7-2 | - | - | CASSSVSEGQPQHF | TGTGCCAGCAGCTCAGTTTCAGAGGGGCAGCCCCAGCATTTT
TRBJ2-1 | TRBV3-1/TRBV3-2 | TRBD2 | - | CASSPLAGGGNEQFF | TGTGCCAGCAGCCCTCTAGCGGGGGGAGGAAATGAGCAGTTCTTC
TRBJ1-2 | TRBV18 | TRBD1 | once | CASSPGQGMDYGYTF | TGTGCCAGCTCACCGGGACAGGGGATGGACTATGGCTACACCTTC
TRBJ1-5 | TRBV18 | TRBD1 | - | CASSPPYRGNQPQHF | TGTGCCAGCTCACCACCTTACAGGGGGAATCAGCCCCAGCATTTT
TRBJ2-7 | TRBV27 | - | once | CASSSSLGPFDEQYF | TGTGCCAGCAGTTCCTCGCTGGGGCCCTTCGACGAGCAGTACTTC
TRBJ2-3 | TRBV5-1 | TRBD1 | - | CASSLVQGSTDTQYF | TGCGCCAGCAGCTTGGTACAGGGGAGCACAGATACGCAGTATTTT
TRBJ2-5 | TRBV6-6 | TRBD1 | - | CASSNRGAGETQYF | TGTGCCAGCAGTAACAGGGGTGCCGGGGAGACCCAGTACTTC
TRBJ1-2 | TRBV5-5 | TRBD1 | - | CASSLRQGPPYYTF | TGTGCCAGCAGCTTGCGACAGGGACCCCCTTACTACACCTTC
TRBJ1-2 | TRBV27 | TRBD1 | - | CASSFLQGSGDYGYTF | TGTGCCAGCAGTTTTTTACAGGGGTCGGGCGACTATGGCTACACCTTC
TRBJ1-1 | TRBV12-5 | - | - | CASGPEGNTEAFF | TGTGCTAGTGGTCCGGAGGGAAACACTGAAGCTTTCTTT
TRBJ1-3 | TRBV6-6 | - | - | CASSSGGAGNTIYF | TGTGCCAGCAGCTCCGGGGGGGCTGGAAACACCATATATTTT
TRBJ1-2 | TRBV3-1/TRBV3-2 | - | - | CASSPHHGAVLGYGYTF | TGTGCCAGCAGCCCACACCATGGAGCGGTGTTGGGCTATGGCTACACCTTC
TRBJ2-1 | TRBV7-9 | TRBD1 | - | CASSFGNRGRLGEQFF | TGTGCCAGCAGCTTCGGGAACAGGGGGCGTTTGGGTGAGCAGTTCTTC
TRBJ1-2 | TRBV10-2 | - | - | CASSEDRPNYGYTF | TGCGCCAGCAGTGAAGATCGGCCGAACTATGGCTACACCTTC
TRBJ1-2 | TRBV6-6 | TRBD1 | medium-sized | CASSPSGTGGGYTF | TGTGCCAGCAGCCCCTCCGGGACAGGGGGAGGCTACACCTTC
TRBJ1-3 | TRBV5-1 | - | - | CASSLDGNSGNTIYF | TGCGCCAGCAGCTTGGACGGGAACTCTGGAAACACCATATATTTT
TRBJ2-2 | TRBV27 | TRBD2 | - | CASSLLAGGQGGELFF | TGTGCCAGCAGTCTCCTAGCGGGGGGGCAAGGCGGGGAGCTGTTTTTT
TRBJ1-2 | TRBV4-3 | - | - | CASSQDQEGRIYGYTF | TGCGCCAGCAGCCAAGATCAGGAAGGCCGTATCTATGGCTACACCTTC
TRBJ2-2 | TRBV5-1 | - | - | CASSLTDNTGELFF | TGCGCCAGCAGCTTGACAGATAACACCGGGGAGCTGTTTTTT
TRBJ2-2 | TRBV5-4 | - | - | CASSLWGARRGGELFF | TGTGCCAGCAGCTTGTGGGGGGCCCGAAGGGGCGGGGAGCTGTTTTTT
TRBJ1-1 | TRBV28 | - | - | CAGRGGEGYTEAFF | TGTGCCGGGCGGGGGGGCGAAGGGTACACTGAAGCTTTCTTT
TRBJ1-4 | TRBV20-1 | TRBD1 | - | CSASPGGNEKLFF | TGCAGTGCTAGTCCAGGGGGTAATGAAAAACTGTTTTTT
TRBJ1-4 | TRBV5-4 | TRBD1 | - | CASSKLGTGDEKLFF | TGTGCCAGCAGCAAACTAGGGACAGGAGACGAAAAACTGTTTTTT
TRBJ1-4 | TRBV24-1 | - | - | CATSDPGQGGEKLFF | TGTGCCACCAGTGACCCCGGACAAGGTGGGGAAAAACTGTTTTTT
TRBJ1-2 | TRBV7-8 | - | - | CASSLDVYRAVTF | TGTGCCAGCAGCTTAGACGTTTACAGGGCCGTCACCTTC
TRBJ2-5 | TRBV5-4 | - | - | CASSLSDSQTQYF | TGTGCCAGCAGCTTAAGTGACAGTCAGACCCAGTACTTC
TRBJ1-2 | TRBV5-1 | TRBD1 | - | CASSADGQGGIHGYTF | TGCGCCAGCAGCGCCGACGGACAGGGCGGAATTCATGGCTACACCTTC